One sample yielded the 9 T cell receptor beta chains listed below, sequenced in a study of regulatory T cells in long-lasting Graves disease. Time point noted: persistent/refractory GD, antithyroid drugs over 5 years with positive TRAb. With RNA extracted from PBMCs as input, the TCR library was made. TCR beta libraries were built with iRepertoire HTBI primers and Arm-PCR of CDR3 regions. TCRdb called the multiplex PCR reads again in MiXCR, with one record for every CDR3 protein. This table has 450,000 or so distinct CDR3 sequences, 20% to 25% appearing once. The material sequenced was peripheral blood mononuclear cells (PBMCs), taken when the disease was refractory, from a patient treated with antithyroid drugs. Receptors were obtained from a female donor with Graves disease.

Many counts were recorded for this clonotype. The V call is TRBV6-9, the J call TRBJ2-5; 7 bases agree with TRBD1. The CDR3 is 14 amino acids. V was clipped by 3 bases and J by 1 base; unmatched bases: 2. Looked up from germline, CDR1 is MNHGY and CDR2 is SVAAGI. In DNA form, the CDR3 reads TGTGCCAGCAGTTACCGGGACAGCCAAGAGACCCAGTACTTC. It codes for CASSYRDSQETQYF.

The V call is TRBV3-1, the J call TRBJ1-5, with unresolved D. The germline V gene encodes CDR1 LGHDT and CDR2 YNNKEL (reference sequence). V was shortened by 1 base and J by 0 bases, with 10 bases between the two germline ends. CDR3 size: 16 residues. The CDR3, as DNA: TGTGCCAGCAGCCAAGGACTGGATTATAGCAATCAGCCCCAGCATTTT. Translating it yields CASSQGLDYSNQPQHF.

The gene calls are TRBV11-3 and TRBJ2-2; D possibly uses TRBD1 or TRBD2 (7 bases each). Germline V lookup: CDR1 SGHNT, CDR2 YENEEA. The CDR3 loop spans 16 amino acids. Trimming left V 4 bases short and J 4 bases short, with 16 bases between. The CDR3 protein is CASSSPTGRGTGELFF. The CDR3 DNA follows: TGTGCCAGCAGCTCGCCGACAGGGAGGGGCACCGGGGAGCTGTTTTTT.

The V call is TRBV20-1, the J call TRBJ2-5; 7 bases fit TRBD2. Germline V gene sequence: CDR1 DFQATT, CDR2 SNEGSKA (reference sequence). This CDR3 contains 13 residues. Germline trimming cut 5 bases from V and 7 bases from J; bases unmatched to any gene: 10. The CDR3 region is CSAQVGGGGTQYF. CDR3 bases: TGCAGTGCTCAAGTGGGGGGGGGGGGGACCCAGTACTTC.

The chain employs TRBV7-9 and TRBJ1-5; possibly TRBD1 or TRBD2 for D (5 bases each). The DNA end is more similar to TRBJ2-3, so the J call may be wrong. This CDR3 contains 16 residues. Germline CDR1 and CDR2: SEHNR and FQNEAQ (reference sequence). The CDR3 DNA is TGTGCCAGCAGCTTGTCCGGGACGGCTAGCAATCAGCCCCAGTATTTT. Translated: CASSLSGTASNQPQYF.

In this sample, this clonotype turned up a few times. CDR3 protein: CSQTGQDYNEQFF. The CDR3 bases are TGCAGTCAGACGGGGCAGGACTACAATGAGCAGTTCTTC. J is TRBJ2-1 and V is TRBV20-1; D may be TRBD1 or TRBD2 (5 bases each). This CDR3 region has 13 residues. CDR1 and CDR2 from the germline V gene are DFQATT and SNEGSKA (reference sequence). V lost 8 bases and J lost 3, with 14 bases in between.

This clonotype was counted between two and nine times. The gene calls are TRBV24-1 and TRBJ2-7; 8 positions match TRBD1. V was pared by 0 bases and J by 3 bases, with 6 bases of the junction left unmatched. CDR1 and CDR2 from the germline V gene are KGHDR and SFDVKD. This CDR3 has 16 residues. The CDR3 sequence is CATSDLWDRQIYEQYF. In DNA form, the CDR3 reads TGTGCCACCAGTGATTTGTGGGACAGGCAGATCTACGAGCAGTACTTC.

The V and J genes are TRBV10-3 and TRBJ2-2; D unclear. V was shortened by 7 bases and J by 4 bases, with 10 bases between the two germline ends. The CDR3 sequence is 13 residues long. CDR1 is ENHRY and CDR2 is SYGVKD in the germline V gene. CDR3 sequence (DNA): TGTGCCATCAATGGCGGCGCCACCGGGGAGCTGTTTTTT. Translating gives CAINGGATGELFF.

This clonotype was counted a few times. The rearrangement links TRBV4-3 to TRBJ2-5, with TRBD1 identical over 7 bases. Looked up from germline, CDR1 is LGHNA and CDR2 is YSLEER. The CDR3 has 15 amino acids. V shed 3 bases, J shed 3 bases, and the junction held 7 bases outside the gene matches. The CDR3 DNA reads as TGCGCCAGCAGCCAGAGAGGACAGGCCAAAGAGACCCAGTACTTC. Translating gives CASSQRGQAKETQYF.